This T cell receptor beta chain originates from a study of identical twins. Findings and caveats of the study: Excess low generation probability was seen in twin-shared out-of-frame alpha sequences. The models gave estimates that fell short of the out-of-frame TCR alpha sharing seen in monozygotic twins. While abundant cord blood beta clonotypes carried fewer insertions, memory repertoires showed no such pattern.

In its sample, this clonotype was seen a few times. Antigen: not known. Trimming removed 2 bases from V and 8 bases from J, with 25 bases in between. The CDR3 has 18 residues. CDR1 is MDHEN and CDR2 is SYDVKM in the germline V gene. MiXCR, run by TCRdb on the 5' RACE reads, gives a single entry per CDR3 protein. The sample holds around 530,000 distinct CDR3 sequences, over 12% seen once. This sample also appeared in a second study, on yellow fever vaccine responses in identical twins.

This chain links TRBV28 with TRBJ1-5; D perhaps matches TRBD1 (6 bases). The clonotype originates from a woman between 18 and 29 years old in good health. Sequenced: CD4+ T cells sorted from blood. CDR3 nucleotide sequence: TGTGCCAGCAGTTTAGGTGCAACTAGTGGGGGCGGCCGGGAGCCCCAGCATTTT. It specifies CASSLGATSGGGREPQHF.